This T cell receptor beta chain was observed in a study of blood T cells in healthy people across ages. Ten or more counts support this clonotype. The authors ran a second PCR of about 7 to 12 cycles using a sample-barcoded 5' primer and a J-beta primer mix. TCRdb recomputed calls from the 5' RACE reads with MiXCR, one row per CDR3 protein. Among some 560,000 distinct CDR3 sequences listed, about 28% were seen once. Germline lookup yields CDR1 SNHLY and CDR2 FYNNEI. Trimming cost V 5 bases and J 2 bases; bases outside gene matches: 4. The CDR3 loop spans 15 amino acids. The same data also contributed to another study, on T cells of mothers and their children. From that paper: Mothers gave over 8 million TCR beta CDR3 reads each, and children 2.5 million to 3.5 million each.

The receptor's source is a boy aged 2 to 9 in good health. Sequencing input: blood. V usage is TRBV2 and J usage is TRBJ2-1; TRBD2 aligns across 9 bases. CDR3 in amino acids: CASSPRLAAYNEQFF. In DNA form, the CDR3 reads TGTGCCAGCAGTCCCAGACTAGCGGCCTACAATGAGCAGTTCTTC.